This TCR beta chain was identified in a study of T cell responses to AZD1222 COVID-19 vaccine. The table came from immunoSEQ multiplex PCR; TCRdb's copy has only in-frame clones and leaves some out. The sample has about 150,000 clones; 75% to 95% are singletons. This TCR was sampled from an adult who received the AZD1222 COVID-19 vaccine. The sequenced sample was peripheral blood, obtained 28 days after the second AZD1222 dose.

The CDR3 DNA is TGTGCCAGCAGCCAAGATTGGGGCGAGCAGTACTTC. It encodes CASSQDWGEQYF. The chain combines TRBV4-2 with TRBJ2-7, with D hard to call. The V end was cut by 0 bases, the J end by 6 bases, with 6 bases between. CDR3 size: 12 residues. From germline, CDR1 is LGHNA and CDR2 YNFKEQ.